The clone carrying this T cell receptor (beta chain) was observed many times. The antigen remains unidentified. This sample is part of a study of Graves' ophthalmopathy and Graves' hyperthyroidism. About the research overall: Upon initial diagnosis and before any treatment, peripheral blood was collected.

Each donor who had ophthalmopathy showed moderate-to-severe activity, a CAS of ≥3, a NOSPECS of ≥4, and a duration under 3 months. Whole-study findings and limits: Discriminating ophthalmopathy from stable hyperthyroidism, a 13-signature model attained a sensitivity of approximately 90% and a specificity of around 77%. Most thyroid-expanded clonotypes exceeding 0.001 frequency were also found in blood.

The study amplified TCR beta CDR3 regions using RNA transcripts. An initial RT-PCR round employing HTBI primers preceded a second-round multiplex PCR. MiXCR, applied by TCRdb to the multiplex PCR reads, yields one record per CDR3 protein. The sample carries hundreds of thousands of distinct CDR3 sequences, approximately 14% recorded once. Germline V gene data show CDR1 as SGHRS and CDR2 as YFSETQ. This CDR3 has 17 amino acids. J gave up 6 bases and V 4 bases, and 16 bases lay outside the gene matches. The receptor was derived from a woman in her 30s with Graves' ophthalmopathy. Sequenced input: blood. V and J are TRBV5-1 and TRBJ1-1, with 9 bases matching TRBD1. The DNA for the CDR3 is TGCGCCAGCAGCCCCTTTGAGGACAGGGGATTTGGAGCTGAAGCTTTCTTT. Its protein is CASSPFEDRGFGAEAFF.